The T cell receptor (beta chain) under discussion was sequenced for a study of early T cells in non-severe SARS-CoV-2 infection. Overall study: Chains from this unsorted whole-blood bulk RNA could not be paired. Study results and caveats: Reliance on VDJdb matching favored anti-spike CD8 responses; private and CD4 specificities were missed.

Individual cDNA molecules carried attached unique molecular identifiers. TCRdb independently ran MiXCR on the 5' RACE reads; one entry per CDR3 protein. Here the sample spans about 49,000 distinct CDR3 sequences, 12% being singletons. In the case of this clonotype: Its antigen is not identified.

The receptor was isolated from an adult who was a healthcare worker with PCR-confirmed SARS-CoV-2 infection or an uninfected control (not recorded which). Source material: whole blood.

The CDR3 coding sequence is TGTGCCAGCAGCCCTATCGGGGGACCATACCAAGAGACCCAGTACTTC. Translated, it gives CASSPIGGPYQETQYF. V and J are TRBV6-5 and TRBJ2-5, with a possible D match to TRBD2 (6 bases). The CDR3 covers 16 residues. From germline, CDR1 is MNHEY and CDR2 SVGAGI. Trimming removed 6 bases at V and 0 bases at J, with 17 bases between.